This entry lists 8 T cell receptor beta chains sequenced from one sample in a study of shared clonotypes between healthy human individuals. The data were produced by immunoSEQ multiplex PCR, yet TCRdb's version contains in-frame clones alone and is incomplete. The data contain around 2,000,000 clones, roughly 95% of them singletons. In the naive CD8 group, cells lacked CD45RO and were positively selected for CCR7, so terminally differentiated effector memory CD45RA+ cells were left out. Source material: naive CD8+ T cells sorted from blood. These receptors originate from a young man in good health.

The chain uses TRBV6-5 and TRBJ2-7, with D possibly being TRBD2 (6 bases). The V end lost 5 bases, the J end lost 6 bases, and 17 bases lay between the germline ends. CDR1 is MNHEY and CDR2 is SVGAGI in the germline V gene. This CDR3 spans 14 amino acids. In DNA form, the CDR3 reads TGTGCCAGCAGTATGGTGACTAGTACGGCCGAGCAGTACTTC. Translation: CASSMVTSTAEQYF.

The chain carries TRBV5-4 and TRBJ2-7; TRBD1 or TRBD2 may be the D gene (5 bases each). V was pared by 4 bases and J by 3 bases, with 11 bases between. Germline V CDR1 and CDR2: SGHNT, YYREEE (reference sequence). This CDR3 has 13 residues. The CDR3 DNA is TGTGCCAGCAGCGCCGGGGCCAACTACGAGCAGTACTTC. This sequence encodes CASSAGANYEQYF.

This chain uses TRBV27 with TRBJ2-1; D is unclear. Trimming cost V 4 bases and J 9 bases, with 10 bases left between them. This CDR3 comprises 12 residues. Germline-derived CDR1 and CDR2 are MNHEY and SMNVEV (reference sequence). In DNA, the CDR3 is TGTGCCAGCAGTTCAACCGGGTTTGAGCAGTTCTTC. It specifies CASSSTGFEQFF.

Of note for this clone: Within the sample, other DNA sequences also encode this same CDR3. V usage is TRBV27 and J usage is TRBJ1-2, with D perhaps TRBD1 (5 bases). This CDR3 comprises 13 residues. Trimming left V 2 bases short and J 8 bases short, with 12 bases between. CDR1 and CDR2 (germline): MNHEY, SMNVEV (reference sequence). This chain's CDR3 is CASSLSGGGGYTF. In nucleotides, the CDR3 is TGTGCCAGCAGTTTAAGCGGGGGTGGAGGCTACACCTTC.

The genes are TRBV5-1 and TRBJ2-5; 9 positions match TRBD2. CDR1 and CDR2 (germline): SGHRS, YFSETQ. The CDR3 spans 17 residues. With V trimmed by 0 bases and J by 6 bases, 12 bases remained unmatched. The CDR3: CASSLGPGLAGLKTQYF. The CDR3 nucleotides read TGCGCCAGCAGCTTGGGGCCTGGGCTAGCGGGGTTGAAGACCCAGTACTTC. The complete variable domain, with remaining parts taken from reference TRBV5-1 and TRBJ2-5, reads KAGVTQTPRYLIKTRGQQVTLSCSPISGHRSVSWYQQTPGQGLQFLFEYFSETQRNKGNFPGRFSGRQFSNSRSEMNVSTLELGDSALYLCASSLGPGLAGLKTQYFGPGTRLLVL.

The chain uses TRBV4-3 and TRBJ2-7; 11 bases align to TRBD2. This CDR3 contains 16 residues. In germline, CDR1 is LGHNA, CDR2 YSLEER. V dropped 3 bases and J dropped 6; count of bases not matched to a gene: 10. CDR3 in amino acids: CASSHILAGASPEQYF. The CDR3 bases are TGCGCCAGCAGCCACATACTAGCGGGAGCCTCTCCCGAGCAGTACTTC.

This clone was detected only once. The CDR3 loop reads CASSFPSVGELFF. The CDR3 DNA reads TGTGCCAGCAGCTTCCCTAGCGTGGGGGAGCTGTTTTTT. The rearrangement joins TRBV5-6 to TRBJ2-2; TRBD2 might be the D (6 bases). The V end was cut by 2 bases, the J end by 8 bases, with 10 bases between. Germline loops: CDR1 SGHDT, CDR2 YYEEEE. The CDR3 runs 13 residues.

This chain connects TRBV27 to TRBJ1-5; D is ambiguous. Germline loops: CDR1 MNHEY, CDR2 SMNVEV (reference sequence). The CDR3 has 16 residues. V lost 6 bases, J lost 5 bases, and 20 bases lay in between. The CDR3 spells CASSFQGGESYQPQHF. The CDR3 region has the DNA TGTGCCAGCAGCTTCCAAGGCGGGGAGTCGTATCAGCCCCAGCATTTT.